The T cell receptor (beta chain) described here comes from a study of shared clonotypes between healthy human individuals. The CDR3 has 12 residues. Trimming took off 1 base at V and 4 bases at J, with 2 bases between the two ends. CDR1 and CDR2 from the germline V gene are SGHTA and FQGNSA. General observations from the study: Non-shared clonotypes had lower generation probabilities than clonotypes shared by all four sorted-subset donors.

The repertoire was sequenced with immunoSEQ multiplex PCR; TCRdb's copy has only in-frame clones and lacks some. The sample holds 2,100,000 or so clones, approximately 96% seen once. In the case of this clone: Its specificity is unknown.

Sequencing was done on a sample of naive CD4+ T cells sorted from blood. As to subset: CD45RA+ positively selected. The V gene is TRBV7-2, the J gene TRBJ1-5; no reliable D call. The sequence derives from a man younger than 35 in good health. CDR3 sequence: CASSLDNQPQHF. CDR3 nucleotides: TGTGCCAGCAGCTTAGATAATCAGCCCCAGCATTTT.